What follows are 9 T cell receptor beta chains derived from one specimen sequenced in a study of cytomegalovirus exposure and HLA in healthy donors. Both 60 Vbeta primers and 13 Jbeta primers went into the PCR. Generated by immunoSEQ multiplex PCR, the TCRdb table keeps only in-frame clones and is missing some. The repertoire shows 55,000 or so clones; the top ten hold approximately 9.9%. The sample consisted of PBMCs. Receptors originate from a woman between 50 and 59 years old in good health and CMV-seropositive.

The V call is TRBV18, the J call TRBJ2-5, with 9 bases aligning to TRBD1. V shed 5 bases, J shed 5 bases, and the junction held 9 bases outside the gene matches. This CDR3 is built from 15 residues. Germline V lookup: CDR1 KGHSH, CDR2 LQKENI. The CDR3, as DNA: TGTGCCAGCTCAACCGGACAGGGGTTTAGGGAGACCCAGTACTTC. It is translated as CASSTGQGFRETQYF.

This chain uses TRBV6-5 with TRBJ2-7; D possibly corresponds to TRBD1 (6 bases). V shed 6 bases and J shed 0 bases, with 6 bases lying between them. The CDR3 totals 12 residues. Germline CDR1 reads MNHEY; CDR2 reads SVGAGI. CDR3 protein: CASRDSSYEQYF. The CDR3 DNA reads as TGTGCCAGCAGGGACAGCTCCTACGAGCAGTACTTC.

This chain links TRBV29-1 with TRBJ1-4, with D perhaps matching TRBD1 (5 bases). The length of the CDR3 is 10 residues. The V end was cut by 7 bases, the J end by 6 bases, with 6 bases between. Germline loops: CDR1 SQVTM, CDR2 ANQGSEA. CDR3 bases: TGCAGCGGGGGGGATGAAAAACTGTTTTTT. Amino acid sequence: CSGGDEKLFF.

The genes are TRBV19 and TRBJ2-1; 13 nucleotides align to TRBD2. The CDR3 is made up of 16 amino acids. CDR1 LNHDA and CDR2 SQIVND come from the germline V gene (reference sequence). The V and J ends lost 4 bases and 8 bases, in that order; junction bases with no gene match: 8. This CDR3 reads CASSRGLAGAFDEQFF. For the CDR3, the DNA is TGTGCCAGTAGTAGAGGACTAGCGGGAGCCTTCGATGAGCAGTTCTTC.

This chain uses TRBV4-1 with TRBJ1-1, with D possibly being TRBD1 (6 bases). Germline-derived CDR1 and CDR2 are MGHRA and YSYEKL. Between the trimmed V and J ends, which lost 3 bases and 9 bases, there was a span of 17 bases. The CDR3 loop spans 14 amino acids. The chain's CDR3 is CASSQDPGVAQAFF. In DNA form, the CDR3 reads TGCGCCAGCAGCCAGGACCCAGGGGTTGCGCAAGCTTTCTTT.

This chain uses TRBV5-1 with TRBJ2-5; 11 bases align to TRBD1. The closer fit of TRBJ2-7 to the DNA end suggests the J call may be wrong. The CDR3 runs 14 residues. Germline CDR1 reads SGHRS; CDR2 reads YFSETQ. The CDR3 nucleotides read TGCGCCAGCAGCACCGGGACAGGGGGCTACGAGCAGTACTTC. It encodes CASSTGTGGYEQYF.

The V and J genes are TRBV7-9 and TRBJ2-5; no clear D. The CDR3 totals 14 residues. Per germline, CDR1 SEHNR and CDR2 FQNEAQ (reference sequence). V shed 3 bases and J shed 4 bases, with 12 bases lying between them. CDR3 in DNA: TGTGCCAGCAGCTTGTCGTCAGTTGTAGAGACCCAGTACTTC. It codes for CASSLSSVVETQYF.

J is TRBJ1-1 and V is TRBV28; D unclear. The V gene's germline CDR1 is MDHEN and CDR2 SYDVKM. Trimming pared 2 bases from V and 10 bases from J, leaving 11 bases between. This CDR3 has 12 residues. The CDR3 bases are TGTGCCAGCAGTTTACGGGGATTTGGAGCTTTCTTT. As protein: CASSLRGFGAFF.

The chain combines TRBV7-3 with TRBJ1-4; tentative D call: TRBD1 (6 bases). The CDR3 runs 16 residues. V gave up 5 bases and J gave up 3 bases, with 16 bases separating them. Germline V gene data show CDR1 as SGHTA and CDR2 as FQGTGA. Here the CDR3 reads CASSPSGWTANEKLFF. Here the CDR3 DNA reads TGTGCCAGCAGCCCCTCGGGGTGGACAGCTAATGAAAAACTGTTTTTT.